A single TCR beta chain is shown here with its context. Its antigen is currently unknown. This PCR relied on a set of 60 Vbeta primers and 13 Jbeta primers. Libraries were prepared by immunoSEQ multiplex PCR; TCRdb keeps only in-frame clonotypes and omits some of them. The sample holds about 140,000 clones; about three quarters are singletons and the top ten take 1% to 1.5%. The CDR3 is 14 amino acids. CDR1 is ENHRY and CDR2 is SYGVKD in the germline V gene. V lost 3 bases and J lost 7, with 13 bases in between. This sample was taken from a study of cytomegalovirus exposure and HLA in healthy donors. Study-level results: The study carried out a later analysis of TCR beta sequences. It associated around 17,000 of them with specific HLA alleles at a false discovery rate of 0.05. Judged likely to be a sequencing artifact was a cluster of highly shared sequence variants. No immune exposure information besides CMV serostatus was available.

The sequence was obtained from a male donor in good health and CMV-seropositive. This chain joins TRBV10-3 and TRBJ2-1; weak D call: TRBD2 (6 bases). Sequencing used PBMCs. CDR3 region: CAISDVGTPNEQFF. CDR3 nucleotide sequence: TGTGCCATCAGTGATGTCGGGACTCCAAATGAGCAGTTCTTC.